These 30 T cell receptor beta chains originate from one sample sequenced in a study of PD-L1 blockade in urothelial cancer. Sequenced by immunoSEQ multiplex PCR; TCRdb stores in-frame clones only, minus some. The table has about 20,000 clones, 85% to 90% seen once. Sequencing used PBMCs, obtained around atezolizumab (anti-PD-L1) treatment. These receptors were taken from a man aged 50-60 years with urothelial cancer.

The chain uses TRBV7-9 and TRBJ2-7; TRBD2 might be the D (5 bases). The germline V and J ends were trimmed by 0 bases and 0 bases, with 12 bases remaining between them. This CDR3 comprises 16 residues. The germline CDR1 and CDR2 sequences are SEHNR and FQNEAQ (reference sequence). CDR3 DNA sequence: TGTGCCAGCAGCTTAGCGCAGCAGCGGAGCTCCTACGAGCAGTACTTC. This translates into CASSLAQQRSSYEQYF.

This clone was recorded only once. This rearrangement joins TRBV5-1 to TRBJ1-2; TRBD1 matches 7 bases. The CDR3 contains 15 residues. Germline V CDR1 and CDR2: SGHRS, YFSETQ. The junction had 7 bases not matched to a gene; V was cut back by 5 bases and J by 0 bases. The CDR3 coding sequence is TGCGCCAGCAGACTCAGGGGGGACACTAACTATGGCTACACCTTC. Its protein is CASRLRGDTNYGYTF.

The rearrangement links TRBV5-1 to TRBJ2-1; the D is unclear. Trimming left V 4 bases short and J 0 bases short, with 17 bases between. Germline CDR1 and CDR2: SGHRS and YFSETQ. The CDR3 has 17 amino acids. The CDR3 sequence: CASSAGYQVSSYNEQFF. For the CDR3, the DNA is TGCGCCAGCAGCGCAGGATACCAAGTCAGCTCCTACAATGAGCAGTTCTTC. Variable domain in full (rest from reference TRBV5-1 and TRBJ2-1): KAGVTQTPRYLIKTRGQQVTLSCSPISGHRSVSWYQQTPGQGLQFLFEYFSETQRNKGNFPGRFSGRQFSNSRSEMNVSTLELGDSALYLCASSAGYQVSSYNEQFFGPGTRLTVL.

The CDR3 DNA sequence: TGTGCCAGCAGTTACTCGGGTCAGGGGCCCTACGAGCAGTACTTC. Residues: CASSYSGQGPYEQYF. This chain joins TRBV6-5 and TRBJ2-7; possible D gene TRBD1, 6 bases. Germline V gene data show CDR1 as MNHEY and CDR2 as SVGAGI. The ends were cut back, 0 bases at V and 2 bases at J, with 11 bases in the middle. This CDR3 comprises 15 residues.

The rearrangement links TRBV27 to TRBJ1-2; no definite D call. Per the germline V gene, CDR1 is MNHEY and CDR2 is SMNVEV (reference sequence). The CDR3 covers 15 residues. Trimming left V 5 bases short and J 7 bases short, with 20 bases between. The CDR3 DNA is TGTGCCAGCAGTCCCCGGGGAACCTTAGTCGTTGGCTACACCTTC. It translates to CASSPRGTLVVGYTF.

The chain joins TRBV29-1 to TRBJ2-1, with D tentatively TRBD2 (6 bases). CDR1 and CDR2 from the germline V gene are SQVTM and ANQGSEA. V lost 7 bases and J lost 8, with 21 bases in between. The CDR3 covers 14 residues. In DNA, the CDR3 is TGCAGCGACGTCAAGGGACGGTGGGAGGATGAGCAGTTCTTC. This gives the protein CSDVKGRWEDEQFF.

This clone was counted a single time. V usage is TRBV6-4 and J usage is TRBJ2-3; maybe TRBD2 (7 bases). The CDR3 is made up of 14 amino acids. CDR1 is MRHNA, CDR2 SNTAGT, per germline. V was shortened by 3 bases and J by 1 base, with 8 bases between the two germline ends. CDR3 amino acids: CASSEGGGTDTQYF. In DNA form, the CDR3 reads TGTGCCAGCAGTGAAGGGGGGGGCACAGATACGCAGTATTTT.

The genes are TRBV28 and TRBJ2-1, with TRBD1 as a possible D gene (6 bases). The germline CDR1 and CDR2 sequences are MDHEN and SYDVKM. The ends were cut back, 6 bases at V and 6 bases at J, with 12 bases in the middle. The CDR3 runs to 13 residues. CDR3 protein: CASRQGSRNEQFF. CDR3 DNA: TGTGCCAGCAGGCAGGGGAGTCGCAATGAGCAGTTCTTC.

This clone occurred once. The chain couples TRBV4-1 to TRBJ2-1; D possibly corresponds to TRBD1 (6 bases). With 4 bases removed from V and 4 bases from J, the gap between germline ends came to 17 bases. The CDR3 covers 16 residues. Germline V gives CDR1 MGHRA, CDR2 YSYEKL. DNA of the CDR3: TGCGCCAGCAGCCGGTACGGGACACTCTGGTACAATGAGCAGTTCTTC. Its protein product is CASSRYGTLWYNEQFF.

CDR3 coding DNA: TGTGCCAGCAGTATAGACAGCGTCCTAGCGGGAGGTCTGTACTTC. It encodes CASSIDSVLAGGLYF. The chain couples TRBV27 to TRBJ2-4; TRBD2 aligns across 11 bases. With V trimmed by 5 bases and J by 15 bases, 15 bases remained unmatched. Per germline, CDR1 MNHEY and CDR2 SMNVEV (reference sequence). There are 15 residues in the CDR3.

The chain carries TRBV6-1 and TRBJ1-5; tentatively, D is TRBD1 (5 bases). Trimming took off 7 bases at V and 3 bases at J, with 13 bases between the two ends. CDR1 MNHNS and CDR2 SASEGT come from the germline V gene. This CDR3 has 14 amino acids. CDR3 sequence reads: CASTHKGLNQPQHF. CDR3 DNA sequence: TGTGCCAGCACCCATAAGGGACTCAATCAGCCCCAGCATTTT.

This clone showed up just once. CDR3 sequence: CASSGSGITYEQYF. In DNA form, the CDR3 reads TGTGCCAGCAGCGGTAGCGGGATTACCTACGAGCAGTACTTC. V and J are TRBV7-2 and TRBJ2-7; 8 bases map to TRBD2. V shed 5 bases and J 2 bases; nucleotides not matched to a gene: 5. The CDR3 sequence is 14 residues long. CDR1 and CDR2 (germline): SGHTA, FQGNSA.

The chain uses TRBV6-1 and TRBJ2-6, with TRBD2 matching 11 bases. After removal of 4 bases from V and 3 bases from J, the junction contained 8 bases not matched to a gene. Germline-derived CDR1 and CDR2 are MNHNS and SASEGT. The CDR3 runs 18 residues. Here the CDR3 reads CASSATSGSLFGANVLTF. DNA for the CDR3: TGTGCCAGCAGTGCAACTAGCGGGAGTTTATTTGGGGCCAACGTCCTGACTTTC.

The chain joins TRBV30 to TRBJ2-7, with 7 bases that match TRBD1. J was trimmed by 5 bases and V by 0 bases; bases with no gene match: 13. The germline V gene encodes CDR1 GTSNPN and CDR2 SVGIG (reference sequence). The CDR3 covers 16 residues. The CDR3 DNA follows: TGTGCCTGGAGTGTATCCGACAGGGTCTGGGTTGACGAGCAGTACTTC. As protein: CAWSVSDRVWVDEQYF.

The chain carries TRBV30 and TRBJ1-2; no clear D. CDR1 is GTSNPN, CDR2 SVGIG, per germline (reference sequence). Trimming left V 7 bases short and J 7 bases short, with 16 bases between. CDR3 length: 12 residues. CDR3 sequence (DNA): TGTGCCTCTAGAGTTGTGGCGCGTGGCTACACCTTC. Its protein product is CASRVVARGYTF.

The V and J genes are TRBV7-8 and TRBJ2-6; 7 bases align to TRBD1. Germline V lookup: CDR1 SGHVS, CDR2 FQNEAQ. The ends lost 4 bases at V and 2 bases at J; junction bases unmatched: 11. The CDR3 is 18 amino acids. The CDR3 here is CASSSLTTGTTGANVLTF. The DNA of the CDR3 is TGTGCCAGCAGCTCCCTCACGACAGGGACGACTGGGGCCAACGTCCTGACTTTC.

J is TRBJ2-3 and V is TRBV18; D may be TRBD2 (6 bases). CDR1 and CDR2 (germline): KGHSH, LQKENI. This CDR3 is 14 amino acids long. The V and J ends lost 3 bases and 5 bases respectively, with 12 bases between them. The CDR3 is CASSPQGGEDTQYF. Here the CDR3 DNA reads TGTGCCAGCTCACCCCAGGGAGGAGAAGATACGCAGTATTTT. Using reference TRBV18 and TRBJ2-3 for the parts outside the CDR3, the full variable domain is NAGVMQNPRHLVRRRGQEARLRCSPMKGHSHVYWYRQLPEEGLKFMVYLQKENIIDESGMPKERFSAEFPKEGPSILRIQQVVRGDSAAYFCASSPQGGEDTQYFGPGTRLTVL.

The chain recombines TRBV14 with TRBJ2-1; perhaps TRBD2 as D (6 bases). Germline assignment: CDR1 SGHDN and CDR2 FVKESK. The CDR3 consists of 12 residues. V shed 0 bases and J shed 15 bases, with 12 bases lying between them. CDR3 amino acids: CASSQETGAPFF. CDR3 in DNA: TGTGCCAGCAGCCAAGAAACGGGAGCGCCGTTCTTC.

DNA of the CDR3: TGTGCCATCAGTGAGGAGCAGGGGGCAATGCGCAATCAGCCCCAGCATTTT. This encodes CAISEEQGAMRNQPQHF. This sequence joins TRBV10-3 and TRBJ1-5; 8 bases line up with TRBD1. Germline CDR1 and CDR2: ENHRY and SYGVKD. V shed 2 bases, J shed 2 bases, and the junction held 8 bases outside the gene matches. This CDR3 spans 17 amino acids.

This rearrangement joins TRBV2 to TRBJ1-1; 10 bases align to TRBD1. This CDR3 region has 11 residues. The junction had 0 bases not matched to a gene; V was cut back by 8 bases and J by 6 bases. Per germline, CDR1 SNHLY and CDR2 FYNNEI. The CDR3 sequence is CASGTGAEAFF. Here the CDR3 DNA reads TGTGCCAGCGGGACAGGGGCTGAAGCTTTCTTT.

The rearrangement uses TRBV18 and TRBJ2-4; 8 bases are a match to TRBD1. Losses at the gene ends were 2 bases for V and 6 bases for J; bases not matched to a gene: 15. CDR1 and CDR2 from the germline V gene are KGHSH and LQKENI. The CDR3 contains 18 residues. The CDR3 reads CASSPGLVGAGGTNIQYF. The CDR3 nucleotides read TGTGCCAGCTCACCAGGTTTGGTCGGAGCAGGGGGCACAAACATTCAGTACTTC. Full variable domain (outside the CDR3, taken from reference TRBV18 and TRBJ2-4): NAGVMQNPRHLVRRRGQEARLRCSPMKGHSHVYWYRQLPEEGLKFMVYLQKENIIDESGMPKERFSAEFPKEGPSILRIQQVVRGDSAAYFCASSPGLVGAGGTNIQYFGAGTRLSVL.

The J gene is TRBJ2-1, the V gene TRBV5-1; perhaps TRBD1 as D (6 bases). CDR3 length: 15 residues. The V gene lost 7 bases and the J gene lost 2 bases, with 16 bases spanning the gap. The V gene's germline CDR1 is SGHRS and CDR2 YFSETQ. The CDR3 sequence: CASATDRSTYNEQFF. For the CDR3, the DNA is TGCGCCAGCGCGACCGACAGGAGCACCTACAATGAGCAGTTCTTC.

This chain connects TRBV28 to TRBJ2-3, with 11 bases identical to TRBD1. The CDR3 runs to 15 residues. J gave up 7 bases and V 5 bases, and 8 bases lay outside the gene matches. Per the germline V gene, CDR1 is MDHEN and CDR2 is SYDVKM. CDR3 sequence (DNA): TGTGCCAGCAGTCCGGGACAGGGGGTTAGGCATACGCAGTATTTT. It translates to CASSPGQGVRHTQYF.

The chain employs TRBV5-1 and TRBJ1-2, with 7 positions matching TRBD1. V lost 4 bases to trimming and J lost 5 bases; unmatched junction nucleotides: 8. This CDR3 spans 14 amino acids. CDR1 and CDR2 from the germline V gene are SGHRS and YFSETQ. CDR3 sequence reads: CASSPRDSTYGYTF. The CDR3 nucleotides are TGCGCCAGCAGCCCGCGGGACAGTACTTATGGCTACACCTTC.

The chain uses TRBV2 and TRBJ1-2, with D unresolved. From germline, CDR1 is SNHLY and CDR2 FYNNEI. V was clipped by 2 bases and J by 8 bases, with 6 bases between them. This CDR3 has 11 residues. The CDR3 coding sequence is TGTGCCAGCAGTGAACCGAGAGGCTACACCTTC. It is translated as CASSEPRGYTF.

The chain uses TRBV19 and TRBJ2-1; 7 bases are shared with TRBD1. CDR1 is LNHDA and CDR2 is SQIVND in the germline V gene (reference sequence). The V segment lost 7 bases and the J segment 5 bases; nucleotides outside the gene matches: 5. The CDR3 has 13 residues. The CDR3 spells CASTRQGNNEQFF. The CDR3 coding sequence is TGTGCCAGTACCCGACAGGGAAACAATGAGCAGTTCTTC.

The CDR3 region has the DNA TGTGCCAGCAGTTTACAGGGGGAGAGTCGCTACACCTTC. This sequence encodes CASSLQGESRYTF. The rearrangement links TRBV27 to TRBJ1-2, with 7 positions matching TRBD1. From germline, CDR1 is MNHEY and CDR2 SMNVEV (reference sequence). CDR3 length equals 13 residues. Germline trimming cut 2 bases from V and 9 bases from J; bases unmatched to any gene: 6.

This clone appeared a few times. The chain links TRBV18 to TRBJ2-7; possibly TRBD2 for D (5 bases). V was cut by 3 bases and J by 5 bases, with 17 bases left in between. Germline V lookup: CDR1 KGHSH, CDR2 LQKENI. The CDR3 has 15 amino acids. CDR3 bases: TGTGCCAGCTCACCGCTACTAGGGATCGGGGACGAGCAGTACTTC. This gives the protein CASSPLLGIGDEQYF.

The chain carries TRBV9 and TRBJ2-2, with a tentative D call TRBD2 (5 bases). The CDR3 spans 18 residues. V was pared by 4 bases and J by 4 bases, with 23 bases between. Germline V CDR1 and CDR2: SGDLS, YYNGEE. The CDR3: CASSFRGLEIMSTGELFF. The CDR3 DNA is TGTGCCAGCAGCTTCCGCGGACTGGAGATTATGAGCACCGGGGAGCTGTTTTTT. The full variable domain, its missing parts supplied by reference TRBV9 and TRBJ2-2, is DSGVTQTPKHLITATGQRVTLRCSPRSGDLSVYWYQQSLDQGLQFLIQYYNGEERAKGNILERFSAQQFPDLHSELNLSSLELGDSALYFCASSFRGLEIMSTGELFFGEGSRLTVL.

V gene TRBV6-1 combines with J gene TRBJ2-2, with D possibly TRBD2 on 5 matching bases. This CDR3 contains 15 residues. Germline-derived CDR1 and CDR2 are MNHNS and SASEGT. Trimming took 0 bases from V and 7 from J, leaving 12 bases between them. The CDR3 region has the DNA TGTGCCAGCAGTGAAGCGGTGGGAGTGGTCGGGGAGCTGTTTTTT. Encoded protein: CASSEAVGVVGELFF.